What follows is one T cell receptor beta chain and its context. Its antigen is not known. The sample originates from a study of T cell repertoires in cytomegalovirus infection. Study information: Well-studied HLA-B-restricted epitopes and recently identified HLA-C-restricted epitopes of CMV were both used in the study. Public signatures in TCR beta pointed to CMV infection and matching HLA type.

One entry per CDR3 protein, called by TCRdb with MiXCR from the reads. The sample yields roughly 27,000 distinct CDR3 sequences, under 20% seen once. General observations from the study: CMV-specific TCR beta clonotypes restricted by HLA-C dominated the ex vivo response.

This CDR3 has 16 residues. Germline CDR1 is SGHTA and CDR2 is FQGNSA. V lost 5 bases and J lost 7; bases outside the gene matches: 8. The sample was CD8+ T cells from cultured PBMCs, taken from culture after CMV antigen stimulation. The V and J genes are TRBV7-2 and TRBJ2-1, with TRBD2 identical over 13 bases. The clonotype originates from a human donor in good health (CMV status not recorded). Some clones in this sample may be carry-over from other donors' samples. CDR3 nucleotides: TGTGCCAGCAGCGTACCCCGGACTAGCGGGGGTAATGAGCAGTTCTTC. It specifies CASSVPRTSGGNEQFF.